Sequencing of this TCR beta chain was carried out in a study of blood T cell repertoires in COVID-19. About the research overall: The origin of the acute and convalescent COVID-19 samples was the United States, Italy and Spain.

Assay: immunoSEQ multiplex PCR; the TCRdb copy retains only in-frame clones and omits some. The top ten clones hold 1.8% of a sample with roughly 500,000 clones, roughly 90% of them seen once. CDR3 length equals 16 residues. The source of this sequence is a woman aged 40-49 years who had recovered from COVID-19. This chain connects TRBV21-1 to TRBJ2-5; TRBD1 was called by the table and not checked on the DNA. TRBV21-1 is classified as a pseudogene. Sequencing was carried out using PBMCs or T cells enriched from blood (not recorded which). The CDR3 loop reads CASSIHGTGNQETQYF. The CDR3 region has the DNA TGTGCCAGCAGCATCCACGGGACAGGGAACCAAGAGACCCAGTACTTC.